The T cell receptor beta chain described here comes from a study of shared clonotypes between healthy human individuals (dated by TCRdb to 2020 to 2021). At the level of the whole study: The cohort included three men and a couple of women between 18 and 49 years of age. Between about 0.9 and 10 billion PBMCs per donor were obtained by leukapheresis. To increase sequencing depth and limit assay-specific biases, TCR repertoire library preparation and sequencing were carried out by different laboratories using diverse techniques. To estimate repertoire size and how much clonotypes are shared between individuals, the study performed deep sequencing of blood TCR repertoires from 4 to 6 healthy adults. For each donor, three plates each were used for CD4 naive and CD4 memory, two plates were used for CD8 naive, and one plate was used for CD8 memory. What the authors observed across the whole study: Sampling was limited to blood, and TCR repertoires in tissue likely differ from TCR repertoires in blood. Naive subsets generally had larger estimated clonotype richness than memory subsets. Across a handful of donors, about 5.2% of naive CD4, over 3% of naive CD8, roughly 2.3% of memory CD4, and approximately 0.4% of memory CD8 clonotypes were shared. Compared with non-shared clonotypes, clonotypes shared by all four sorted-subset donors had higher generation probabilities. Because the study included a small number of donors, the genetic and exposure-history diversity represented was limited. Even with the large sequencing depth, rarefaction of the sorted-subset datasets indicated that sequencing was incomplete. Based on pairwise subsampling, the degree of clonotype sharing among donors was expected to be affected by sequencing depth.

With regard to this clone: Its antigen is still unknown. Per-nucleotide qualities are absent, and no much larger clonotype sits a single base away.

Healthy HIV-negative adults with no recently reported acute infections or vaccinations were included as donors. Only Caucasian adults living in Nashville, Tennessee, USA were represented among the donors. Magnetic negative selection was used to enrich CD4+ T cells, after which naive cells were positively selected on CD45RA and the negative fraction became the memory subset. After blood collection by leukapheresis, PBMCs were isolated using Ficoll-Histopaque density gradient centrifugation and then cryopreserved in the vapor phase of liquid nitrogen. Analytical flow cytometry was used to check the purity and quantity of every magnetically sorted T cell population. Genomic DNA was isolated from every sorted fraction and measured by UV absorbance on a Nanodrop 2000c. CDR1 and CDR2 (LGHNT, FRNRAP) derive from the germline V gene. V loses 2 bases at its end and J loses 1 base; junction bases beyond the gene matches: 11. The cysteine opens and the phenylalanine closes a CDR3 of 18 amino acids. Only the CDR3 part of the read is kept: 54 bases, read in frame from the first base.

Using the deep immunoSEQ assay, multiplex PCR amplified TCR CDR3 regions from genomic DNA. For each cell subset, the extracted genomic DNA was distributed evenly across all wells of several immunoSEQ 96-well plates, and each plate served as one replicate. For sorted subsets, each replicate PCR was loaded with 200 ng genomic DNA, equivalent to some 31,000 T cell genomes. The purified libraries were quantified using a Qubit 3.0 fluorometer, sized with a Bioanalyzer 2100, and then quantified again using the KAPA Library Quantification kit. Every immunoSEQ 96-well plate was sequenced on a dedicated single-read 150-cycle Illumina NextSeq 550 flow cell. As for the original processing: The immunoSEQ output contained only junctional sequences without quality scores, so filtering could not match that applied to full-length reads. To assign V/J genes and CDR3, sequences were annotated against IMGT germline references using PyIR, a Python wrapper for IgBLAST v1.9. Reads were filtered out if the reads had weak V/J assignments (E-value above 1e-6), no CDR3, stop codons, out-of-frame junctions, or ambiguous translated residues. V3J clonotypes were defined as sequences sharing the same inferred V gene, J gene, and CDR3 amino acid sequence. The percentage overlap between two repertoires was calculated by dividing the number of shared unique clonotypes by the size of the smaller repertoire. RTK rarefaction, the Chao1 estimator, and Recon v2.1 estimates of unobserved clonotypes were used to assess repertoire richness. OLGA was used to compute generation probabilities for all TCRbeta clonotypes that the gDNA method yielded from a handful of donors. TCRdb stores this immuneACCESS table with in-frame sequences only. Part of the clones is absent; in the studies checked, under half of the shortfall reflects unresolved V genes, and no reason is known for the rest. The D gene and trimming were derived from the DNA, and the V and J assignments and clone size from that table. This sample gives some 550,000 clones in total; around 97% of them show up just once. The ten largest clones represent around 0.057% of the sample.

Sequenced material: naive CD4+ T cells sorted from blood. Interpreted using the paper, the cell subset or site label stands for: CD45RA+ positively selected. This receptor chain uses TRBV12-5 and TRBJ2-5; TRBD1 aligns with 9 central bases. The clonotype was recovered from a woman under 40 in good health. For the CDR3, the sequence is CASGLTTSGTGLQETQYF. The sequenced DNA is TGTGCTAGTGGTTTGACCACATCCGGGACAGGGCTCCAAGAGACCCAGTACTTC. Full variable domain (CDR3 extended with the reference TRBV12-5 and TRBJ2-5 proteins): DARVTQTPRHKVTEMGQEVTMRCQPILGHNTVFWYRQTMMQGLELLAYFRNRAPLDDSGMPKDRFSAEMPDATLATLKIQPSEPRDSAVYFCASGLTTSGTGLQETQYFGPGTRLLVL.